The 28 T cell receptor beta chains below come from one sample, sequenced in a study of response to subunit inactivated influenza vaccine. One entry per CDR3 protein results from TCRdb running MiXCR on the RT-PCR reads. The repertoire includes a few hundred thousand distinct CDR3 sequences, around 13% of them detected once, and 11% sits in the top ten. This material consisted of PBMCs from blood, taken less than 13 days after vaccination. These receptors all stem from a man aged 50-60 years who received an inactivated influenza vaccine.

The chain couples TRBV20-1 to TRBJ2-7, with TRBD2 matching over 10 bases. The CDR3 has 16 residues. V gave up 0 bases and J gave up 3 bases; unmatched junction bases: 8. CDR1 DFQATT and CDR2 SNEGSKA come from the germline V gene (reference sequence). The CDR3 protein is CSARDSLAGDDYEQYF. The CDR3 nucleotides are TGCAGTGCTAGAGATAGCCTAGCGGGAGATGACTACGAGCAGTACTTC.

This clonotype showed up just a few times. This chain connects TRBV6-2 or TRBV6-3 to TRBJ1-5; 10 bases map to TRBD1. The ends lost 5 bases at V and 4 bases at J; junction bases unmatched: 8. The germline gives CDR1 MNHEY, CDR2 SVGEGT. This CDR3 is built from 16 residues. The CDR3, as DNA: TGTGCCAGCAGTACCCGGACAGGGGGGTTAAATCAGCCCCAGCATTTT. This translates into CASSTRTGGLNQPQHF.

This clonotype showed up just a few times. CDR3 sequence: CSVERLGTSGRAGSYNEQFF. DNA for the CDR3: TGCAGCGTTGAGCGGCTCGGTACTAGCGGGAGGGCGGGCTCCTACAATGAGCAGTTCTTC. The rearrangement joins TRBV29-1 to TRBJ2-1, with TRBD2 matching 13 bases. V lost 3 bases to trimming and J lost 0 bases; unmatched junction nucleotides: 14. The CDR3 loop spans 20 amino acids. Germline CDR1 is SQVTM and CDR2 is ANQGSEA.

This clonotype has only a few counts. This chain uses TRBV5-1 with TRBJ1-6; D uncertain. The length of the CDR3 is 13 residues. CDR1 and CDR2 from the germline V gene are SGHRS and YFSETQ. Trimming stripped 3 bases from V and 7 bases from J, with 8 bases between. This CDR3 is CASSSNSNSPLHF. DNA of the CDR3: TGCGCCAGCAGCTCAAATTCAAATTCACCCCTCCACTTT.

The chain couples TRBV9 to TRBJ2-3; 7 bases align to TRBD2. The CDR3 has 16 residues. From germline, CDR1 is SGDLS and CDR2 YYNGEE. V trimming: 1 base; J trimming: 4 bases; junction bases outside the gene matches: 9. In nucleotides, the CDR3 is TGTGCCAGCAGCGTATATGCGGGGGAAGGGGCAGATACGCAGTATTTT. Amino acid sequence: CASSVYAGEGADTQYF.

At least ten counts were recorded for this clonotype. CDR3 in amino acids: CASSQETGGPYGYTF. The CDR3 DNA sequence: TGTGCCAGCAGCCAAGAAACAGGGGGCCCCTATGGCTACACCTTC. The chain joins TRBV4-2 to TRBJ1-2, with 9 bases aligning to TRBD1. V shed 0 bases and J 4 bases; nucleotides not matched to a gene: 3. The germline gives CDR1 LGHNA, CDR2 YNFKEQ. This CDR3 spans 15 amino acids.

This clonotype came up a few times. The chain carries TRBV6-1 and TRBJ2-7; D is undetermined. Looked up from germline, CDR1 is MNHNS and CDR2 is SASEGT. The CDR3 is 12 residues long. V was trimmed by 7 bases and J by 5 bases, leaving 12 bases between them. The CDR3 nucleotides read TGTGCCAGCATGTTCAGGCTGGACGAGCAGTACTTC. This encodes CASMFRLDEQYF.

This clonotype was picked up a small number of times. The chain couples TRBV29-1 to TRBJ2-7, with TRBD1 matching over 7 bases. In germline, CDR1 is SQVTM, CDR2 ANQGSEA. CDR3 size: 13 residues. The junction had 6 bases not matched to a gene; V was cut back by 4 bases and J by 3 bases. Here the CDR3 DNA reads TGCAGCGTTGCCACCGGGACAGACTACGAGCAGTACTTC. The encoded protein is CSVATGTDYEQYF.

The chain combines TRBV2 with TRBJ2-7; D call uncertain. This CDR3 is 13 amino acids long. The V gene's germline CDR1 is SNHLY and CDR2 FYNNEI. V gave up 5 bases and J gave up 4 bases, with 12 bases separating them. CDR3 residues: CASSFGVEYEQYF. The DNA of the CDR3 is TGTGCCAGCAGTTTTGGCGTTGAATACGAGCAGTACTTC. Together with reference TRBV2 and TRBJ2-7, the CDR3 gives the full variable domain: EPEVTQTPSHQVTQMGQEVILRCVPISNHLYFYWYRQILGQKVEFLVSFYNNEISEKSEIFDDQFSVERPDGSNFTLKIRSTKLEDSAMYFCASSFGVEYEQYFGPGTRLTVT.

This clonotype was counted only a few times. At one of its ends the junction is not consistent with the germline gene, which may arise from a read error. The chain employs TRBV25-1 and TRBJ1-5; D is unresolved. Germline V lookup: CDR1 MGHDK, CDR2 SYGVNS. CDR3 length: 12 amino acids. For the CDR3, the DNA is TGTGCCAGCAGTCAATATGATCAGCCCCAGCATTTT. Its translation is CASSQYDQPQHF. Drawing the rest from reference TRBV25-1 and TRBJ1-5, the complete variable domain is EADIYQTPRYLVIGTGKKITLECSQTMGHDKMYWYQQDPGMELHLIHYSYGVNSTEKGDLSSESTVSRIRTEHFPLTLESARPSHTSQYLCASSQYDQPQHFGDGTRLSIL.

The chain carries TRBV28 and TRBJ2-7; D gene ambiguous. Germline loops: CDR1 MDHEN, CDR2 SYDVKM. The length of the CDR3 is 13 residues. V shed 6 bases and J shed 11 bases, with 20 bases lying between them. The CDR3 sequence is CASSPKQIGWEYF. The CDR3 DNA reads as TGTGCCAGCAGCCCAAAGCAAATAGGGTGGGAGTACTTC.

The chain employs TRBV15 and TRBJ1-4; TRBD1 is a possible D gene (5 bases). This CDR3 spans 15 amino acids. Trimming took 0 bases from V and 7 from J, leaving 12 bases between them. Germline CDR1 and CDR2: LNHNV and YYDKDF (reference sequence). CDR3 nucleotide sequence: TGTGCCACCAGCAGAGAGGGCAGGGTGGTTGAAAAACTGTTTTTT. This codes for CATSREGRVVEKLFF.

Ten or more counts support this clonotype. DNA for the CDR3: TGTGCCAGCAGGTTCGCCGGGACAGGGTCCTACGAGCAGTACTTC. Its protein product is CASRFAGTGSYEQYF. The V and J genes are TRBV28 and TRBJ2-7; 9 bases agree with TRBD1. The CDR3 covers 15 residues. The germline gives CDR1 MDHEN, CDR2 SYDVKM. With V trimmed by 6 bases and J by 1 base, 7 bases remained unmatched.

This clonotype appeared a single time. This sequence joins TRBV10-2 and TRBJ2-7, with 10 bases aligning to TRBD2. This CDR3 comprises 15 residues. Germline V gene data show CDR1 as WSHSY and CDR2 as SAAADI. V gave up 4 bases and J gave up 4 bases; unmatched junction bases: 7. The CDR3 reads CASSVVAGGLYEQYF. The CDR3 DNA follows: TGCGCCAGCAGTGTAGTAGCGGGGGGACTTTACGAGCAGTACTTC.

This clonotype was found a few times. This chain joins TRBV20-1 and TRBJ2-6; 7 positions agree with TRBD1. The CDR3 has 15 residues. V was pared by 2 bases and J by 6 bases, with 7 bases of the junction left unmatched. Germline values: CDR1 DFQATT, CDR2 SNEGSKA (reference sequence). The CDR3 spells CSARKVTGQANVLTF. Here the CDR3 DNA reads TGCAGTGCTAGAAAAGTGACAGGGCAGGCCAACGTCCTGACTTTC.

This clonotype has ten or more counts. The genes are TRBV11-2 and TRBJ2-1, with D uncertain. Trimming took off 2 bases at V and 6 bases at J, with 14 bases between the two ends. The CDR3 length is 15 residues. Germline V gene sequence: CDR1 SGHAT, CDR2 FQNNGV. The CDR3 loop reads CASSLQARLFNEQFF. The CDR3 region has the DNA TGTGCCAGCAGCTTACAGGCGAGATTATTCAATGAGCAGTTCTTC.

The chain combines TRBV6-1 with TRBJ1-1, with 7 bases lining up with TRBD1. Germline CDR1 MNHNS, CDR2 SASEGT. The CDR3 totals 16 residues. With V trimmed by 6 bases and J by 5 bases, 15 bases remained unmatched. CDR3 protein: CASSPGTAPLGTEAFF. Here the CDR3 DNA reads TGTGCCAGCAGCCCCGGGACAGCCCCTTTAGGAACTGAAGCTTTCTTT.

The chain has TRBV6-2 or TRBV6-3 and TRBJ2-5; D is ambiguous. CDR3 size: 15 residues. Trimming left V 6 bases short and J 1 base short, with 15 bases between. Germline V gene lookup returns CDR1 MNHEY and CDR2 SVGEGT. CDR3 in amino acids: CASRHPKIFQETQYF. The CDR3 bases are TGTGCCAGCAGACACCCGAAGATCTTCCAAGAGACCCAGTACTTC.

This clonotype was observed a few times. V and J are TRBV5-1 and TRBJ2-7, with D unresolved. Germline values: CDR1 SGHRS, CDR2 YFSETQ. The CDR3 runs 14 residues. Trimming took off 4 bases at V and 0 bases at J, with 11 bases between the two ends. The CDR3 coding sequence is TGCGCCAGCAGCGGACCCAGGAGCTCCTACGAGCAGTACTTC. Translating it yields CASSGPRSSYEQYF.

This clonotype has just a few counts. The rearrangement joins TRBV6-2 or TRBV6-3 to TRBJ2-5; D is possibly TRBD2 (5 bases). Per germline, CDR1 MNHEY and CDR2 SVGEGT. V was clipped by 4 bases and J by 4 bases, with 13 bases between them. This CDR3 is 14 amino acids long. The CDR3 DNA sequence: TGTGCCAGCAGTTGGGCCGGGGTGGGAGAGACCCAGTACTTC. Translated: CASSWAGVGETQYF.

The rearrangement joins TRBV4-2 to TRBJ2-7; maybe TRBD1 (6 bases). CDR3 length equals 15 residues. Per the germline V gene, CDR1 is LGHNA and CDR2 is YNFKEQ. Trimming removed 1 base at V and 2 bases at J, with 12 bases between. In DNA, the CDR3 is TGTGCCAGCAGCCAAGGACAGGTTTACACCTACGAGCAGTACTTC. It is translated as CASSQGQVYTYEQYF.

The chain combines TRBV3-1 with TRBJ2-7; a possible D gene is TRBD2 (6 bases). Trimming removed 4 bases at V and 3 bases at J, with 10 bases between. There are 13 residues in the CDR3. Germline CDR1 LGHDT, CDR2 YNNKEL (reference sequence). CDR3 DNA: TGTGCCAGCAGCCGGGACTTAAACTACGAGCAGTACTTC. Its translation: CASSRDLNYEQYF.

The CDR3 coding sequence is TGTGCCATCAGGGGACAGGCGAGCACAGATACGCAGTATTTT. It codes for CAIRGQASTDTQYF. The genes are TRBV10-3 and TRBJ2-3, with 8 bases aligning to TRBD1. Germline CDR1 is ENHRY and CDR2 is SYGVKD. With V trimmed by 6 bases and J by 0 bases, 2 bases remained unmatched. This CDR3 region has 14 residues.

The chain combines TRBV20-1 with TRBJ2-5; 8 bases agree with TRBD2. V was pared by 0 bases and J by 4 bases, with 4 bases of the junction left unmatched. The CDR3 sequence is 14 residues long. CDR1 and CDR2 (germline): DFQATT, SNEGSKA (reference sequence). This CDR3 reads CSARDAAGVETQYF. CDR3 DNA sequence: TGCAGTGCTAGAGATGCAGCGGGGGTAGAGACCCAGTACTTC.

The J gene is TRBJ1-2, the V gene TRBV5-1; D gene ambiguous. V was cut by 4 bases and J by 3 bases, with 16 bases left in between. Per germline, CDR1 SGHRS and CDR2 YFSETQ. The CDR3 contains 15 residues. The CDR3 DNA reads as TGCGCCAGCAGCAAGGAACCGCCCGGGGACTATGGCTACACCTTC. Translated: CASSKEPPGDYGYTF.

This rearrangement joins TRBV7-6 to TRBJ2-7; D is undetermined. The length of the CDR3 is 13 residues. V was pared by 0 bases and J by 6 bases, with 9 bases between. Germline values: CDR1 SGHVS, CDR2 FNYEAQ. Here the CDR3 reads CASSLAFQSEQYF. The CDR3 DNA reads TGTGCCAGCAGCTTAGCTTTCCAGAGCGAGCAGTACTTC. The full variable domain, in which reference TRBV7-6 and TRBJ2-7 provide the parts outside the CDR3, is GAGVSQSPRYKVTKRGQDVALRCDPISGHVSLYWYRQALGQGPEFLTYFNYEAQQDKSGLPNDRFSAERPEGSISTLTIQRTEQRDSAMYRCASSLAFQSEQYFGPGTRLTVT.

CDR3 sequence: CSASHRGTDTQYF. The CDR3 nucleotides read TGCAGTGCTAGTCACCGGGGCACAGATACGCAGTATTTT. V and J are TRBV20-1 and TRBJ2-3; D is undetermined. Germline V gene sequence: CDR1 DFQATT, CDR2 SNEGSKA (reference sequence). The V and J ends lost 3 bases and 1 base respectively, with 8 bases between them. This CDR3 spans 13 amino acids.

In this sample, this clonotype turned up a few times. V is TRBV7-2 and J is TRBJ1-1; perhaps TRBD1 as D (6 bases). The germline V and J ends were trimmed by 5 bases and 3 bases, with 10 bases remaining between them. CDR3 length: 13 amino acids. CDR1 is SGHTA and CDR2 is FQGNSA in the germline V gene. CDR3 nucleotides: TGTGCCAGCAGCGCTAACAGGGACACTGAAGCTTTCTTT. Protein: CASSANRDTEAFF.